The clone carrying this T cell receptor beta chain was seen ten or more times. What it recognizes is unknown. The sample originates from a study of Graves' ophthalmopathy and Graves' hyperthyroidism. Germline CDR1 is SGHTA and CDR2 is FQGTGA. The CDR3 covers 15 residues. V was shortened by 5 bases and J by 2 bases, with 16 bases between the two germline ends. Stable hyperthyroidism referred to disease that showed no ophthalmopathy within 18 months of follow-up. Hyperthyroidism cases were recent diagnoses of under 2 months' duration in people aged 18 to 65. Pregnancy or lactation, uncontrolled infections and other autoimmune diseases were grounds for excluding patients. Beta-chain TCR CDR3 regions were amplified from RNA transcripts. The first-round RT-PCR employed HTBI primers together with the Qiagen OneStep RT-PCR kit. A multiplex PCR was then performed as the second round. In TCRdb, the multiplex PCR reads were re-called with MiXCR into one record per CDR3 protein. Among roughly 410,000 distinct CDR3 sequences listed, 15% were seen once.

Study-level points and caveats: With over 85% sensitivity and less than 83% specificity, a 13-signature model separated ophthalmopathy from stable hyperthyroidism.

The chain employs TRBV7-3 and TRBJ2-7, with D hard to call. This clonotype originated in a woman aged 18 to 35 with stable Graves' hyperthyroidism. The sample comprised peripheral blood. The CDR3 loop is CASSPVGGTPYEQYF. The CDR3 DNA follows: TGTGCCAGCAGCCCGGTGGGCGGTACCCCCTACGAGCAGTACTTC.